The 8 T cell receptor beta chains presented below share a single source sample, sequenced in a study of T cell repertoires in cytomegalovirus infection. TCRdb processed the reads anew with MiXCR; each CDR3 protein has one entry. The sample shows approximately 500,000 distinct CDR3 sequences, more than 15% of them seen only once. Sequencing was done on a sample of CD8+ T cells from PBMCs. The receptors stem from a human donor in good health (CMV status not recorded). Some clones in this sample may be carry-over from other donors' samples.

This clonotype has more than one count but fewer than ten. This rearrangement joins TRBV7-3 to TRBJ2-1; D perhaps matches TRBD2 (6 bases). CDR1 is SGHTA, CDR2 FQGTGA, per germline. V was shortened by 8 bases and J by 8 bases, with 19 bases between the two germline ends. There are 14 residues in the CDR3. The CDR3 nucleotides are TGTGCCAGCTCATTAGCCGGGGGTAACGATGAGCAGTTCTTC. It is translated as CASSLAGGNDEQFF.

The chain uses TRBV6-5 and TRBJ1-6, with 7 nucleotides matching TRBD1. This CDR3 spans 15 amino acids. The germline CDR1 and CDR2 sequences are MNHEY and SVGAGI. J gave up 5 bases and V 2 bases, and 3 bases lay outside the gene matches. This CDR3 reads CASSYGDRNNSPLHF. CDR3 coding DNA: TGTGCCAGCAGTTACGGGGACAGAAATAATTCACCCCTCCACTTT.

This clonotype has just a few counts. The CDR3 DNA follows: TGTGCCAGCAGTTTAAGACGAACGCAACAGGGTTCCTTCTCCTACGAGCAGTACTTC. Its protein is CASSLRRTQQGSFSYEQYF. The chain has TRBV6-2 or TRBV6-3 and TRBJ2-7, with D perhaps TRBD1 (6 bases). The germline V gene has CDR1 MNHEY and CDR2 SVGEGT. V lost 4 bases and J lost 0, with 25 bases in between. CDR3 size: 19 residues.

The gene calls are TRBV29-1 and TRBJ1-1; D not certain. Germline CDR1 and CDR2: SQVTM and ANQGSEA. The CDR3 consists of 11 residues. The CDR3 DNA is TGCAGTGCCGCGGGCGGCGGTGAAGCTTTCTTT. As protein: CSAAGGGEAFF.

This clonotype was detected ten times or more. V gene TRBV7-9 combines with J gene TRBJ2-3; 8 positions agree with TRBD2. This CDR3 spans 17 amino acids. The V segment lost 2 bases and the J segment 5 bases; nucleotides outside the gene matches: 12. Germline lookup yields CDR1 SEHNR and CDR2 FQNEAQ (reference sequence). CDR3 nucleotide sequence: TGTGCCAGCAGCTTATTTTGGGCTAGCGGGTTGAAAGATACGCAGTATTTT. The encoded protein is CASSLFWASGLKDTQYF.

This clonotype was counted at least ten times. The chain recombines TRBV12-3 or TRBV12-4 with TRBJ1-5; 9 bases are shared with TRBD1. This CDR3 comprises 15 residues. J gave up 3 bases and V 8 bases, and 8 bases lay outside the gene matches. The CDR3 protein is CASSTDRGFNQPQHF. The CDR3 nucleotides read TGTGCCAGCTCCACGGACAGGGGTTTCAATCAGCCCCAGCATTTT.

This clonotype was detected ten times or more. The rearrangement uses TRBV7-8 and TRBJ2-3, with D possibly matching TRBD1 (5 bases). Trimming left V 4 bases short and J 1 base short, with 12 bases between. CDR1 and CDR2 (germline): SGHVS, FQNEAQ. The CDR3 extends over 15 amino acids. CDR3 protein: CASSYIDSRTDTQYF. Here the CDR3 DNA reads TGTGCCAGCAGCTATATTGACAGCCGCACAGATACGCAGTATTTT.

The chain links TRBV5-5 to TRBJ2-7; 7 bases align to TRBD1. With V trimmed by 4 bases and J by 5 bases, 15 bases remained unmatched. The CDR3 length is 16 residues. CDR1 is SGHKS and CDR2 is YYEKEE in the germline V gene (reference sequence). CDR3 DNA sequence: TGTGCCAGCAGCCCGAGAGCAGGGGGTTTGAGGGACGAGCAGTACTTC. Translating gives CASSPRAGGLRDEQYF.